The source of this T cell receptor beta chain is a study of control samples from healthy donors and cancer patients. TCRdb's copy holds only in-frame clones and misses some; the assay was immunoSEQ multiplex PCR. The table shows about 81,000 clones, with 94% occurring only once. The CDR3 loop spans 12 amino acids. The ends were cut back, 4 bases at V and 7 bases at J, with 10 bases in the middle. CDR1 LNHNV and CDR2 YYDKDF come from the germline V gene (reference sequence). The TCR originated in a woman aged 18-29 years in good health. Sequenced material: blood. This chain links TRBV15 with TRBJ1-2, with D uncertain. The CDR3 protein is CATSIPKGGYTF. The CDR3 DNA is TGTGCCACCAGCATTCCCAAGGGTGGCTACACCTTC.